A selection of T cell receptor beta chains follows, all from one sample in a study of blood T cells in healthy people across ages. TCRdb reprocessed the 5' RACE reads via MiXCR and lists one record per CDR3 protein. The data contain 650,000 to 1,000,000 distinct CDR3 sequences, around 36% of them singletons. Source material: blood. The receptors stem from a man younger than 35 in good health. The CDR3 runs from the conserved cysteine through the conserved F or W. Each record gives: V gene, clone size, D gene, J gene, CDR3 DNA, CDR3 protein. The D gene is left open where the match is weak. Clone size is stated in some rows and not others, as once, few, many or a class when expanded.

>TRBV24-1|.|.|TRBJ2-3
TGTGCCACCAGTGGTGGGTTAGGGACAGATACGCAGTATTTT
CATSGGLGTDTQYF
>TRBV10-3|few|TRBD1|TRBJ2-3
TGTGCCATCTGGACAGGGGGCCCCACAGATACGCAGTATTTT
CAIWTGGPTDTQYF
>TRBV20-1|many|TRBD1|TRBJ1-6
TGCAGTGCTACGACAGGGAGGTCCTATAATTCACCCCTCCACTTT
CSATTGRSYNSPLHF
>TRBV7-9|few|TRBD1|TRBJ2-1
TGTGCCAGCACCCTTAATGTGGGACAGGGAATCCATGAGCAGTTCTTC
CASTLNVGQGIHEQFF
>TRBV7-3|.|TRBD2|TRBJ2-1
TGTGCCAGCAGCGTCGAGCGGGGGGGCGAAAATGAGCAGTTCTTC
CASSVERGGENEQFF
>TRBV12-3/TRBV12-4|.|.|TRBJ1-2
TGTGCCAGCAGTGGCCTGGGGGTTGGCTACACCTTC
CASSGLGVGYTF
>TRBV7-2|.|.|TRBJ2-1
TGTGCCAGCGGCTTAGAGGGGGGGCTAGGTACTGAGCAGTTCTTC
CASGLEGGLGTEQFF
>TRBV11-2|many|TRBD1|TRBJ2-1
TGTGCCAGCAGCCCCGACAGGGAATTGTACAATGAGCAGTTCTTC
CASSPDRELYNEQFF
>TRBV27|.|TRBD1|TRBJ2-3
TGTGCCAGCAGTCCTCCGGACAGGCCGTTAACGAATACGCAGTATTTT
CASSPPDRPLTNTQYF
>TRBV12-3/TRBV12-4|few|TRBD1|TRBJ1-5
TGTGCCAGCGGCGGGACAGCTAATCAGCCCCAGCATTTT
CASGGTANQPQHF
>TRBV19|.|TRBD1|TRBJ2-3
TGTGCCAGTAGTACCCCCACAGGGGCGGGTAGAGATACGCAGTATTTT
CASSTPTGAGRDTQYF
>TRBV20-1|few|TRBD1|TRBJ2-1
TGCAGTGCTAGTGAATACGTCGGACAGGGGTATTACAATGAGCAGTTCTTC
CSASEYVGQGYYNEQFF
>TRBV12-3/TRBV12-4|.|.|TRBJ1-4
TGTGCCAGCAGCCCCGGATCAATAGGACGGGATGAAAAACTGTTTTTT
CASSPGSIGRDEKLFF
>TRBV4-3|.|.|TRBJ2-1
TGCACCAGCAGCCAAGGGAGATCAGGGAGCTCCTACAATGAGCAGTTCTTC
CTSSQGRSGSSYNEQFF
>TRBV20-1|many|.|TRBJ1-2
TGCAGTGCTACCGACAGCTATGGCTACACCTTC
CSATDSYGYTF
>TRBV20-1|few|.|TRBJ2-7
TGCAGTGCTAGGGAAGGGAACGAGCAGTACTTC
CSAREGNEQYF
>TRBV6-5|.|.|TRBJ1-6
TGTGCCAGCAGACCCGTCGAGTATAATTCACCCCTCCACTTT
CASRPVEYNSPLHF
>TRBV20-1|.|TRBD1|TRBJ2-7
TGCAGTGCTAGATCCCCGACAGGGGCCCCACGCGACGAGCAGTACTTC
CSARSPTGAPRDEQYF
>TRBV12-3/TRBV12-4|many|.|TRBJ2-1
TGTGCCAGCAGTTTGGGGCAGGCCTATGAGCAGTTCTTC
CASSLGQAYEQFF
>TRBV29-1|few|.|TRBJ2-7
TGCAGCGTTGAATGGGACCAGAGCTCCTACGAGCAGTACTTC
CSVEWDQSSYEQYF
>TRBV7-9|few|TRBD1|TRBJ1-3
TGTGCCAGCAGCGGAACGGGACAGGGCGGAATCTCTGGAAACACCATATATTTT
CASSGTGQGGISGNTIYF
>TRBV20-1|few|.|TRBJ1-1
TGCAGTGCTAGAGGGGGGACCCACATCAACACTGAAGCTTTCTTT
CSARGGTHINTEAFF
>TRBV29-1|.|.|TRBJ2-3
TGCAGCGTTGAGGGGGGCAGACGAACAAGCACAGATACGCAGTATTTT
CSVEGGRRTSTDTQYF
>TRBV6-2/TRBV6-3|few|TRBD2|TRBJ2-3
TGTGCCAGCAGTTACGAGGCGGGGGGGACAGATACGCAGTATTTT
CASSYEAGGTDTQYF